This T cell receptor (beta chain) was sequenced during a study of blood T cell repertoires in COVID-19. The wider study: The United States, Italy and Spain provided the acute and convalescent COVID-19 samples. In each case, the material was cDNA or gDNA derived from T cells, B-cell-depleted T cells, or PBMCs.

This CDR3 spans 14 amino acids. Per germline, CDR1 LGHNT and CDR2 FRNRAP. Trimming took 6 bases from V and 2 from J; bases not matched to a gene: 1. Source study methods: Reference gene primers were amplified, and this amplification served to estimate nucleated cell counts. Clones were sequenced by immunoSEQ multiplex PCR, and TCRdb holds only the in-frame ones, with some missing. The DNA was the basis for D and trimming; V, J and clone size are from that table. The repertoire holds 130,000 or so clones, with about 80% as singletons. V gene TRBV12-5 combines with J gene TRBJ1-4; 9 bases fit TRBD1. This TCR was sampled from a man aged 50 to 60 with acute or convalescent COVID-19. Sequenced input: peripheral blood. The CDR3 region is CASGGTGTNEKLFF. The CDR3 DNA sequence: TGTGCTAGTGGAGGGACAGGGACTAATGAAAAACTGTTTTTT.